This T cell receptor (beta chain) emerged from a study of blood T cell repertoires in COVID-19 (dated by TCRdb to the early 2020s). For the study in its entirety: Collaborator samples came from the United States, Italy and Spain and covered acute and convalescent phases of COVID-19. Sample metadata almost always included a de-identified subject ID, COVID-19 status, age in years and sex. The prospective study material was composed of cDNA or gDNA derived from T cells, B-cell-depleted T cells, or PBMCs. Samples came from the ongoing ImmuneRACE study (first 160 participants) plus 1,254 subjects from 6 global collaborators. Subjects who had been exposed to COVID-19, were actively infected with it, or had recovered from it provided the deeply sampled blood TCRbeta repertoires that made up the dataset. Where HLA class I and class II types were available, the types were taken from metadata supplied by the sample provider, not from assay-based typing. A freely available public database, intended as a resource for researchers studying the immune response to SARS-CoV-2, is where the repertoires were released. What the authors observed across the whole study: The amount of clinical and demographic metadata varied by source and participant and was provided uncurated.

TCRbeta CDR3 regions were amplified from genomic DNA using the immunoSEQ Assay, a bias-controlled multiplex PCR. In the source study's methods: Nucleated cell counts per sample were estimated from amplification of reference gene primers within the assay. To quantify the absolute abundance of each unique TCRbeta CDR3 rearrangement, sequence reads were collapsed and filtered. For each sample, productive Simpson clonality was calculated as the square root of Simpson's diversity index across productive rearrangements. Held by TCRdb, this immuneACCESS table contains in-frame sequences only and omits some clones. Under half of the omission traces to an unresolved V gene where checked; the cause of the rest is unknown. For V, J and clone size, that table is used; D and trimming come from the DNA. The sample table shows roughly 150,000 clones, and about 80% are seen once. 0.5% to 0.65% of the sample goes to the ten largest clones.

Collaborating institutions collected whole blood in K2EDTA tubes following their own protocols. For TCRbeta analysis, collaborators shipped samples in one of three forms: frozen whole blood, isolated PBMCs, or DNA extracted from either of those sample types. On this clone: The specificity of this receptor is unknown. No base qualities exist here, and no much larger clone lies one base off it.

The CDR3 sequence holds 13 residues, the cysteine and phenylalanine included. Just CDR3 DNA is preserved here, 39 bases in frame from base 1. The trim is 6 bases for V and 0 bases for J, with a gap of 9 bases between the germline ends. This chain is built from TRBV5-3 and TRBJ1-2; too little of a D gene remains to name it. TRBV5-3 is annotated as an ORF whose role is uncertain. The sequenced sample was peripheral blood. The sequence came from a man in his 60s with acute or convalescent COVID-19. The DNA is as follows: TGTGCCAGAAACCCCCACACTAACTATGGCTACACCTTC. It translates to CARNPHTNYGYTF.